This T cell receptor beta chain derives from a study of blood T cells in healthy people across ages. Study conclusions and caveats: There were more naive CD4+ cells and higher diversity in long-lived donors than in aged donors. Any changes in expanded clonotypes were possibly confounded, as donor CMV status remained unknown.

To note about this clonotype: Its antigen is still unknown.

The CDR3 runs to 12 residues. The V end lost 1 base, the J end lost 6 bases, and 6 bases lay between the germline ends. Germline V gives CDR1 MDHEN, CDR2 SYDVKM. Sample-barcoded 5' priming and a J-beta primer mix drove a second PCR of roughly 6 to 12 cycles. All cDNA molecules were each tagged by a template-switch adaptor with 12 random nucleotides. Each CDR3 protein is one row after TCRdb ran MiXCR on the 5' RACE reads. The sample carries about 1,600,000 distinct CDR3 sequences, approximately 42% recorded once. V gene TRBV28 combines with J gene TRBJ1-2, with D possibly being TRBD1 (5 bases). The source of this sequence is a woman between 18 and 29 years old in good health. Sequenced sample: blood. The chain's CDR3 is CASSLLTDGYTF. CDR3 coding DNA: TGTGCCAGCAGTTTATTGACAGATGGCTACACCTTC.